This TCR beta chain was documented in a study of PD-1 blockade in mismatch repair-deficient tumors. About the study: Patients had 12 mismatch repair-deficient cancer types, all previously treated and progressing.

The time point: roughly 11-day in vitro stimulation with candidate neoantigen peptide 3. Each of seven ELISpot-reactive candidate peptides was used for approximately 11-day stimulation. Profiling relied on immunoSEQ multiplex PCR, and the TCRdb table lists in-frame clones only, not all of them. The sample consists of about 9,500 clones, over 80% of them appearing once. This CDR3 region has 13 residues. CDR1 and CDR2 from the germline V gene are MGHRA and YSYEKL. Trimming cost V 6 bases and J 1 base, with 10 bases left between them. This clone was observed once. Its antigen is unidentified. The sample was cells cultured in vitro, taken from a patient treated with pembrolizumab. This sequence joins TRBV4-1 and TRBJ2-7; the D is unclear. The sequence was obtained from an adult with mismatch repair-deficient cancer. CDR3 in amino acids: CASRHHGSYEQYF. The CDR3 DNA reads TGCGCCAGCAGACATCACGGATCCTACGAGCAGTACTTC.